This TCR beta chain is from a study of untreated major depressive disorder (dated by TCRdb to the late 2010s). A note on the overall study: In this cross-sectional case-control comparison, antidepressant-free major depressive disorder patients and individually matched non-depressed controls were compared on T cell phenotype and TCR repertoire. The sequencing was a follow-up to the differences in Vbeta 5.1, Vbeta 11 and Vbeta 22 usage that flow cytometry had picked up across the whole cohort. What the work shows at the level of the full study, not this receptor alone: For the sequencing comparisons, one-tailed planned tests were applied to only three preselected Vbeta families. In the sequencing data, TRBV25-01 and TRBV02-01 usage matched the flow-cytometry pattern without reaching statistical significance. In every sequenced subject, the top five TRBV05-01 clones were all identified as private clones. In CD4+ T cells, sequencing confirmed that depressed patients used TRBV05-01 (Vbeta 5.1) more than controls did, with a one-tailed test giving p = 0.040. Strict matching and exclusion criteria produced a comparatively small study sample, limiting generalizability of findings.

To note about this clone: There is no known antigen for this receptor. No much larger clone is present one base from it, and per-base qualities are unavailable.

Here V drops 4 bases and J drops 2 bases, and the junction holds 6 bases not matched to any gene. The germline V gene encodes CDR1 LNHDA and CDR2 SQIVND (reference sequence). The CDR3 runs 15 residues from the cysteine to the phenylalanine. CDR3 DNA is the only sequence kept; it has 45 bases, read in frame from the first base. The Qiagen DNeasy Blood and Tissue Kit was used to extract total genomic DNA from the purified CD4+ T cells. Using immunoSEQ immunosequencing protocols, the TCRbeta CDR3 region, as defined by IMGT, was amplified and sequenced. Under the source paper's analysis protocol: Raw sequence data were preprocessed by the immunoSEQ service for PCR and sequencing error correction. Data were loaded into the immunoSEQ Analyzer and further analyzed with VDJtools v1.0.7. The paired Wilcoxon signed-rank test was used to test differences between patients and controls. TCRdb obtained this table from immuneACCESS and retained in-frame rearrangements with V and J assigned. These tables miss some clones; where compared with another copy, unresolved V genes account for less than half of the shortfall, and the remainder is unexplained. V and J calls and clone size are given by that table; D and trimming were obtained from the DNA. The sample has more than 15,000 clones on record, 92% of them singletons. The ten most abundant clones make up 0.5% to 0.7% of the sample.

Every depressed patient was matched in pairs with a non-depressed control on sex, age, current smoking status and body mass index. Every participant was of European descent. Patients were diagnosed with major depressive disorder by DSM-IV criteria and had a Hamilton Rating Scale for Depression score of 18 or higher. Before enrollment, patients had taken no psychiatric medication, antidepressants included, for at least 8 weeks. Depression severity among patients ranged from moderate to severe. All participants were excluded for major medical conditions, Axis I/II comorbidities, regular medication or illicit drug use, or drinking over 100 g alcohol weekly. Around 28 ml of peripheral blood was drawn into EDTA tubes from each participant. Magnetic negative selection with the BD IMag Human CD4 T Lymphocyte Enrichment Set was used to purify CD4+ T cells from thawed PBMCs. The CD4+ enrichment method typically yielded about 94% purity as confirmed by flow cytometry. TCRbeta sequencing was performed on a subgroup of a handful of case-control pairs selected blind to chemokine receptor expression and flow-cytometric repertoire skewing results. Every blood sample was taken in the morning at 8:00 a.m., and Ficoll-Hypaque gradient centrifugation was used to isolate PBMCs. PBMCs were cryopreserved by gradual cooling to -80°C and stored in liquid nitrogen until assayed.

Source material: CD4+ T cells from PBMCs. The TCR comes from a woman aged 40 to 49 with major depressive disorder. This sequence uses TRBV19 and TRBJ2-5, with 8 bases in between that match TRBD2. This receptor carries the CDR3 CASSTQLAAQETQYF. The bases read TGTGCCAGTAGTACCCAACTAGCGGCACAAGAGACCCAGTACTTC.